The T cell receptor (beta chain) described here comes from a study of blood T cell repertoires in COVID-19. Study details: There were acute and convalescent COVID-19 samples, and they came from the United States, Italy and Spain. In each case, the material was cDNA or gDNA derived from T cells, B-cell-depleted T cells, or PBMCs.

Per the original methods: The assay estimated nucleated cells by amplifying reference gene primers. The table came from immunoSEQ multiplex PCR; TCRdb's copy has only in-frame clones and leaves some out. V and J calls and clone size are those listed in that table; D and trimming were worked out from the DNA. This sample carries about 110,000 clones, 70% to 85% of them seen once, and the ten largest clones take around 15%. V was trimmed by 3 bases and J by 0 bases, leaving 13 bases between them. CDR1 is KGHSH, CDR2 LQKENI, per germline. The CDR3 is made up of 16 amino acids. The sequencing sample was made of peripheral blood. The clonotype originates from a woman aged 55-69 years with acute or convalescent COVID-19. The rearrangement joins TRBV18 to TRBJ2-3; perhaps TRBD2 as D (5 bases). As DNA, the CDR3 is TGTGCCAGCTCACCTCTGAGCGGAGCTAGCACAGATACGCAGTATTTT. Translation: CASSPLSGASTDTQYF.